These T cell receptor beta chains were read from a single sample in a study of T cell changes during pregnancy in multiple sclerosis. Repertoires were generated with immunoSEQ multiplex PCR, while TCRdb's copy carries only in-frame clones and drops some. This table holds tens of thousands of clones, roughly 92% found once. The sequences come from peripheral blood, collected in the third trimester of pregnancy. The receptors come from a female donor in good health, enrolled as a control in a pregnancy study. Both conserved end residues are part of each CDR3. D genes are given only for firm matches. Clone sizes are given selectively: once, few, many, or a class where the clone is expanded.

d_gene	v_gene	j_gene	abundance	CDR3nt	CDR3aa
TRBD1	TRBV28	TRBJ1-6	-	TGTGCCAGCAATTCGATCGGGACAGCATCTAATTCACCCCTCCACTTT	CASNSIGTASNSPLHF
-	TRBV28	TRBJ2-7	-	TGTGCCAGCAGTTTAGGTTTCGGCGGGCCCGAGCAGTACTTC	CASSLGFGGPEQYF
TRBD1	TRBV7-2	TRBJ1-1	-	TGTGCCAGCAGCTTTTCCGGGACAGGGAGGTCAGCTTTCTTT	CASSFSGTGRSAFF
-	TRBV28	TRBJ1-2	-	TGTGCCAGCAGTTACGGGGGGCAGGAAGGATTTGGCTACACCTTC	CASSYGGQEGFGYTF
TRBD1	TRBV6-5	TRBJ2-1	-	TGTGCCAGCAGCAACCCACAGGGGACTGAGCAGTTCTTC	CASSNPQGTEQFF
-	TRBV9	TRBJ2-1	-	TGTGCCAGCAGCCCCATCGGACAGTTTGAGCAGTTCTTC	CASSPIGQFEQFF
TRBD1	TRBV6-1	TRBJ1-4	-	TGTGCCAGCAGGATGCAGGGGGCTGGCTATGAAAAACTGTTTTTT	CASRMQGAGYEKLFF
TRBD2	TRBV7-9	TRBJ2-1	-	TGTGCCAGCAGCCACCCGCCGAGCGGGAGTAAGGGTGAGCAGTTCTTC	CASSHPPSGSKGEQFF
-	TRBV2	TRBJ1-1	-	TGTGCCAGCAGTGAAGGGTTTGCGGGGTTGAACACTGAAGCTTTCTTT	CASSEGFAGLNTEAFF
TRBD1	TRBV10-1	TRBJ1-1	few	TGCGCCAGCAGCCCGGACAGGGGAACTGAAGCTTTCTTT	CASSPDRGTEAFF
-	TRBV28	TRBJ1-6	-	TGCGCCAGCAGTTGGAGGGCTAATTCACCCCTCCACTTT	CASSWRANSPLHF
-	TRBV7-3	TRBJ1-1	-	TGTGCCAGCAAGGCGGGAAGTAACACTGAAGCTTTCTTT	CASKAGSNTEAFF
-	TRBV5-1	TRBJ1-3	once	TGCGCCAGCAGCTTGGGTGACAGCTTCTCTGGAAACACCATATATTTT	CASSLGDSFSGNTIYF
-	TRBV5-1	TRBJ1-2	-	TGCGCCAGCAGCTTTTCGACAGAGTATGGCTACACCTTC	CASSFSTEYGYTF
-	TRBV2	TRBJ1-6	-	TGTGCCAGCAGCGTCACGGATAAATGGAGCTCCTATAATTCACCCCTCCACTTT	CASSVTDKWSSYNSPLHF
TRBD1	TRBV4-1	TRBJ1-5	-	TGCGCCAGCAGCCAAGAGAGGGGGCTCAATCAGCCCCAGCATTTT	CASSQERGLNQPQHF
-	TRBV5-1	TRBJ1-1	-	TGCGCCAGCAGCTATTCGGGGGGCGGCACTGAAGCTTTCTTT	CASSYSGGGTEAFF
TRBD1	TRBV9	TRBJ1-3	-	TGTGCCAGCAGCGCCCACAGGGGGCCTGGAAACACCATATATTTT	CASSAHRGPGNTIYF
TRBD2	TRBV11-2	TRBJ2-1	-	TGTGCCAGCAGCCATAGCGGGGGGGCGGGTGAGCAGTTCTTC	CASSHSGGAGEQFF
-	TRBV4-1	TRBJ2-1	-	TGCGCCAGCAGCCAAGTCCTCAGGGTTGGGTCCTACAATGAGCAGTTCTTC	CASSQVLRVGSYNEQFF
-	TRBV11-2	TRBJ1-3	-	TGTGCCAGCAGCTTAGGGTCGGGGGATGGAAACACCATATATTTT	CASSLGSGDGNTIYF
-	TRBV29-1	TRBJ1-1	-	TGCAGCGTCGGTGAAACGGGACAGAACACTGAAGCTTTCTTT	CSVGETGQNTEAFF
-	TRBV7-2	TRBJ2-7	-	TGTGCCAGCAGCTTAGGACTAGATCACTACGAGCAGTACTTC	CASSLGLDHYEQYF
TRBD2	TRBV9	TRBJ2-3	-	TGTGCCAGCAGCGTAGCAGGTAGCGGGAGTGGAACAGATACGCAGTATTTT	CASSVAGSGSGTDTQYF
TRBD2	TRBV4-3	TRBJ2-7	-	TGCGCCAGCAGCCAAGGCCGGACTAGCGGTAGCTCCTACGAGCAGTACTTC	CASSQGRTSGSSYEQYF
TRBD2	TRBV7-6	TRBJ2-7	-	TGTGCCAGCAGCCCTGCGGGGGGGGGATATTACGAGCAGTACTTC	CASSPAGGGYYEQYF
-	TRBV4-3	TRBJ2-1	-	TGCGCCAGCAGCCAGAGGGGTAGCGGATCCTACAATGAGCAGTTCTTC	CASSQRGSGSYNEQFF
-	TRBV2	TRBJ1-6	-	TGTGCCAGCAAGCCAATGACTGCAAGCCTTTCACCCCTCCACTTT	CASKPMTASLSPLHF
TRBD2	TRBV7-3	TRBJ2-1	once	TGTGCCAGCAGCTTACGTGGGGAGGGCCGCTACAATGAGCAGTTCTTC	CASSLRGEGRYNEQFF
TRBD2	TRBV5-1	TRBJ2-2	-	TGCGCCAGCAGCGCGGGGGGCCTGGGCGGGGAGCTGTTTTTT	CASSAGGLGGELFF
TRBD1	TRBV13	TRBJ1-5	-	TGTGCCAGCAGCTCAACCCACAGGGGGCGGAATCAGCCCCAGCATTTT	CASSSTHRGRNQPQHF
-	TRBV6-5	TRBJ2-2	-	TGTGCCAGCAGCAATCAGGTGACCGGGGAGCTGTTTTTT	CASSNQVTGELFF
TRBD1	TRBV5-6	TRBJ1-2	-	TGTGCCAGCAGGAGAAACAGGGGTTCAACTATTAACTATGGCTACACCTTC	CASRRNRGSTINYGYTF
-	TRBV7-8	TRBJ2-2	-	TGTGCCAGCAGCTTAGCGGGAGCGAGGACCGGGGAGCTGTTTTTT	CASSLAGARTGELFF
TRBD1	TRBV29-1	TRBJ1-1	-	TGCACCCAAGACAGGGGTATTGATGAAGCTTTCTTT	CTQDRGIDEAFF
-	TRBV5-1	TRBJ2-1	-	TGCGCCAGCAGCATAGGACAGAGCTCCTACAATGAGCAGTTCTTC	CASSIGQSSYNEQFF
-	TRBV11-3	TRBJ2-2	-	TGTGCCAGCAGCTTTCCCGGGGAAACCGGGGAGCTGTTTTTT	CASSFPGETGELFF
-	TRBV19	TRBJ1-4	-	TGTGCCAGTACGCGGGGCCAGGTTGAAAAACTGTTTTTT	CASTRGQVEKLFF
-	TRBV5-4	TRBJ2-1	-	TGTGCCAGCAGCTCACAGGGGACCGGGGGTGAGCAGTTCTTC	CASSSQGTGGEQFF
-	TRBV7-6	TRBJ2-5	-	TGTGCCAGCAGCCCCCTCGGGGAGACCCAGTACTTC	CASSPLGETQYF
-	TRBV28	TRBJ1-5	-	TGTGCCAGCAGTCCCAGAGGGTATAGCAATCAGCCCCAGCATTTT	CASSPRGYSNQPQHF
-	TRBV10-2	TRBJ1-4	-	TGCGCCAGCACGGGACACCTTAATGAAAAACTGTTTTTT	CASTGHLNEKLFF
-	TRBV7-9	TRBJ1-2	-	TGTGCCAGCAGCCCGTCGGACACTAATCTCTATGGCTACACCTTC	CASSPSDTNLYGYTF
TRBD1	TRBV27	TRBJ2-5	-	TGTGCCACCTCCGACAGGGTTCAAGAGACCCAGTACTTC	CATSDRVQETQYF
-	TRBV5-1	TRBJ2-5	-	TGCGCCAGCAGCTTGGCGACAGGATCACAAGAGACCCAGTACTTC	CASSLATGSQETQYF
-	TRBV30	TRBJ2-7	-	TGTGCCTGGAACCGACTGAGTGGATATGAGCAGTACTTC	CAWNRLSGYEQYF
-	TRBV5-1	TRBJ1-2	-	TGCGCCAGCAGCTTGGGGGGAGAGGGCTACACCTTC	CASSLGGEGYTF
-	TRBV19	TRBJ1-5	-	TGTGCCAGTAGTGACACCTACAATCAGCCCCAGCATTTT	CASSDTYNQPQHF
TRBD2	TRBV4-2	TRBJ2-1	once	TGTGCCAGCAGCCAAGCCCTTCATGCGGGAGGGCGAGATGAGCAGTTCTTC	CASSQALHAGGRDEQFF